This T cell receptor beta chain was identified in a study of shared clonotypes between healthy human individuals. General study points: Blood alone was sampled, and tissue repertoires likely differ. The naive CD4 repertoires of a handful of donors were compared, and 5% to 6.5% of clonotypes were shared.

CDR1 and CDR2 from the germline V gene are SGHAT and FQNNGV. There are 15 residues in the CDR3. The trim removed 1 base at V and 9 bases at J, leaving 6 bases unmatched. Here immunoSEQ multiplex PCR was the method, and the copy in TCRdb shows in-frame clones only, minus some. The table has roughly 890,000 clones, roughly 92% seen once. It was CD45RO-negative cells, positively selected for CCR7, that made up naive CD8 cells, with terminally differentiated effector memory CD45RA+ cells excluded. To note about this clone: Its antigen remains unidentified.

The chain employs TRBV11-2 and TRBJ2-1, with 10 bases fitting TRBD2. This TCR derives from a man younger than 40 in good health. Sequencing was performed on naive CD8+ T cells sorted from blood. The CDR3 loop reads CASSLGLAGVGEQFF. For the CDR3, the DNA is TGTGCCAGCAGCTTAGGGCTAGCGGGAGTTGGTGAGCAGTTCTTC. Combining the CDR3 with reference TRBV11-2 and TRBJ2-1 gives the whole variable domain EAGVAQSPRYKIIEKRQSVAFWCNPISGHATLYWYQQILGQGPKLLIQFQNNGVVDDSQLPKDRFSAERLKGVDSTLKIQPAKLEDSAVYLCASSLGLAGVGEQFFGPGTRLTVL.